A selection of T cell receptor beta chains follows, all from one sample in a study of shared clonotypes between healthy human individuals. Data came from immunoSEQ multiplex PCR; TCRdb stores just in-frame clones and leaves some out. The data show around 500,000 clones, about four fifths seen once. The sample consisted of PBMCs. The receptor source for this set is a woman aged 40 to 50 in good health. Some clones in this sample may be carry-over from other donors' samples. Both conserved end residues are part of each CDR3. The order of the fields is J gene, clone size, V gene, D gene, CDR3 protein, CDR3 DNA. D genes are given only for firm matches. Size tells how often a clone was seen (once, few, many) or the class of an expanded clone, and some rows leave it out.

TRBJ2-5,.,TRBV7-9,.,CASSSPPGTQYF,TGTGCCAGCAGCTCACCACCCGGGACCCAGTACTTC
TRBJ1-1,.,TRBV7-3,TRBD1,CASSLVGGANVNTEAFF,TGTGCCAGCAGCTTAGTAGGGGGCGCAAATGTGAACACTGAAGCTTTCTTT
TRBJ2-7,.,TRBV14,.,CASSQLGYEQYF,TGTGCCAGCAGCCAATTAGGCTACGAGCAGTACTTC
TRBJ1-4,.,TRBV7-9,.,CASSPRDTPKLFF,TGTGCCAGCAGCCCCCGGGACACCCCTAAACTGTTTTTT
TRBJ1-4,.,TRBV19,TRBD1,CASTPTRGLGNEKLFF,TGTGCCAGTACCCCGACCAGGGGGCTAGGAAATGAAAAACTGTTTTTT
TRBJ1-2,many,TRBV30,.,CAWRRDRTYVNYGYTF,TGTGCCTGGCGGAGGGACCGCACCTATGTAAACTATGGCTACACCTTC
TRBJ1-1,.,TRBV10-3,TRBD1,CAISEGTANTEAFF,TGTGCCATCAGTGAGGGGACAGCGAACACTGAAGCTTTCTTT
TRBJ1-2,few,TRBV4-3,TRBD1,CASSQDAGQGALNYGYTF,TGCGCCAGCAGCCAAGACGCAGGACAGGGAGCCCTAAACTATGGCTACACCTTC
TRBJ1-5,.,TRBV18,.,CASSPDQDQPQHF,TGTGCCAGCTCGCCAGACCAGGACCAGCCCCAGCATTTT
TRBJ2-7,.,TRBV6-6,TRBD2,CASSSRWGGIGDEQYF,TGTGCCAGCAGTTCCCGATGGGGGGGGATAGGCGACGAGCAGTACTTC
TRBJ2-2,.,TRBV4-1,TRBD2,CASSPGASGRTGELFF,TGCGCCAGCAGCCCCGGTGCTAGCGGGAGGACCGGGGAGCTGTTTTTT
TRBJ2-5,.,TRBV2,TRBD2,CASSEVAGGAETQYF,TGTGCCAGCAGTGAAGTTGCGGGAGGGGCGGAGACCCAGTACTTC
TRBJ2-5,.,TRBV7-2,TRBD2,CASSLGSGRTQETQYF,TGTGCCAGCAGCTTAGGGAGCGGGAGAACCCAAGAGACCCAGTACTTC
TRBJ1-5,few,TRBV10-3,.,CAISTGNQPQHF,TGTGCCATCAGTACGGGGAATCAGCCCCAGCATTTT
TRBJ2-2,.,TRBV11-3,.,CASSLDTYTGELFF,TGTGCCAGCAGCTTGGACACATATACCGGGGAGCTGTTTTTT